Following are 17 T cell receptor beta chains from one sample sequenced in a study of blood T cells in healthy people across ages. With a J-beta primer mix and a sample-barcoded 5' primer, a second PCR ran roughly 6 to 11 cycles. One entry per CDR3 protein results from TCRdb running MiXCR on the 5' RACE reads. The data hold 650,000 to 1,000,000 distinct CDR3 sequences, with roughly 35% observed a single time. Source material: blood. These receptors originate from a man between 18 and 29 years old in good health.

This clonotype was seen a handful of times. The genes are TRBV20-1 and TRBJ1-1, with D maybe TRBD1 (5 bases). Per the germline V gene, CDR1 is DFQATT and CDR2 is SNEGSKA (reference sequence). V was trimmed by 3 bases and J by 2 bases, leaving 10 bases between them. The CDR3 consists of 13 residues. As DNA, the CDR3 is TGCAGTGCTAGTTCGGGGGGAAACACTGAAGCTTTCTTT. It codes for CSASSGGNTEAFF.

This sequence joins TRBV5-1 and TRBJ2-3; D possibly corresponds to TRBD2 (5 bases). Trimming left V 0 bases short and J 2 bases short, with 13 bases between. Per the germline V gene, CDR1 is SGHRS and CDR2 is YFSETQ. The CDR3 consists of 16 residues. This chain's CDR3 is CASSLARGLATDTQYF. CDR3 in DNA: TGCGCCAGCAGCTTGGCCCGGGGATTAGCCACAGATACGCAGTATTTT.

Points on this clonotype: The junction departs from the called germline gene at one end, perhaps through a read error. CDR3 in DNA: TGTGCCATCATCTATGGGGTCTACAAGCAGTACTTC. This gives the protein CAIIYGVYKQYF. The V and J genes are TRBV10-3 and TRBJ2-7, with D uncertain. The V gene's germline CDR1 is ENHRY and CDR2 SYGVKD. The CDR3 consists of 12 residues.

The genes are TRBV20-1 and TRBJ2-1; 12 positions agree with TRBD2. TRBJ2-7 matches the DNA end more closely, so the J call is doubtful. CDR1 and CDR2 (germline): DFQATT, SNEGSKA (reference sequence). The CDR3 loop spans 16 amino acids. CDR3 nucleotides: TGCAGTGCTAGAGCTAGCGGGGGGGTTGGCTACAATGAGCAGTACTTC. This translates into CSARASGGVGYNEQYF.

The chain combines TRBV6-5 with TRBJ2-3; D gene ambiguous. Germline V gives CDR1 MNHEY, CDR2 SVGAGI. CDR3 size: 14 residues. Deletions cut 8 bases from V and 3 bases from J, with 15 bases between. In DNA, the CDR3 is TGTGCCAGCGGCCGAACAGAAGTTACAGATACGCAGTATTTT. Residues: CASGRTEVTDTQYF.

This chain uses TRBV7-6 with TRBJ1-4; a possible D gene is TRBD1 (5 bases). Trimming removed 3 bases at V and 7 bases at J, with 12 bases between. Germline CDR1 reads SGHVS; CDR2 reads FNYEAQ. The CDR3 loop spans 14 amino acids. The CDR3 region has the DNA TGTGCCAGCAGCTTCAACCCCACAGGTGAAAAACTGTTTTTT. Translated: CASSFNPTGEKLFF.

The gene calls are TRBV3-1 and TRBJ2-1; 8 bases align to TRBD2. CDR3 size: 17 residues. The V segment lost 0 bases and the J segment 5 bases; nucleotides outside the gene matches: 9. Germline values: CDR1 LGHDT, CDR2 YNNKEL (reference sequence). The CDR3: CASSQEVAGTYNNEQFF. Written as DNA, the CDR3 is TGTGCCAGCAGCCAAGAGGTAGCGGGGACCTACAACAATGAGCAGTTCTTC.

V gene TRBV3-1 combines with J gene TRBJ2-2, with 7 bases fitting TRBD1. CDR3 size: 14 residues. Germline CDR1 LGHDT, CDR2 YNNKEL (reference sequence). V lost 2 bases to trimming and J lost 11 bases; unmatched junction nucleotides: 8. The CDR3 protein is CASSQPTGIPELFF. The CDR3, as DNA: TGTGCCAGCAGCCAACCGACAGGGATCCCTGAGCTGTTTTTT.

This clonotype was recorded a few times. V and J are TRBV12-3 or TRBV12-4 and TRBJ1-2, with D possibly matching TRBD1 (6 bases). The CDR3 consists of 18 residues. Trimming pared 4 bases from V and 0 bases from J, leaving 21 bases between. In DNA, the CDR3 is TGTGCCAGCAGTTCCCGGGGCCGGTACAGGGACTCTAACTATGGCTACACCTTC. This translates into CASSSRGRYRDSNYGYTF.

The rearrangement uses TRBV6-5 and TRBJ2-1, with D hard to call. Germline V gives CDR1 MNHEY, CDR2 SVGAGI. This CDR3 is 14 amino acids long. V lost 6 bases and J 4 bases, leaving 13 bases between the germline ends. The CDR3 spells CASSRGDEYNEQFF. The CDR3 nucleotides read TGTGCCAGCAGCCGCGGAGACGAGTACAATGAGCAGTTCTTC.

J is TRBJ2-2 and V is TRBV28; unclear D gene. Looked up from germline, CDR1 is MDHEN and CDR2 is SYDVKM. This CDR3 spans 15 amino acids. The ends were cut back, 6 bases at V and 1 base at J, with 12 bases in the middle. The CDR3 reads CASRTPGRNTGELFF. The DNA for the CDR3 is TGTGCCAGCAGAACCCCGGGCAGGAACACCGGGGAGCTGTTTTTT.

This clonotype was observed a few times. This may come from a read error, since a much larger clone is one base off. The chain couples TRBV29-1 to TRBJ2-5; 8 bases map to TRBD1. Germline CDR1 reads SQVTM; CDR2 reads ANQGSEA. This CDR3 has 11 amino acids. The V and J ends lost 8 bases and 11 bases, in that order; junction bases with no gene match: 10. CDR3 protein: CSITETGEQYF. The CDR3 DNA reads as TGCAGCATAACCGAGACAGGGGAGCAGTACTTC.

The V and J genes are TRBV7-2 and TRBJ2-7; the D gene could be TRBD1 or TRBD2 (5 bases each). The CDR3 covers 15 residues. Germline lookup yields CDR1 SGHTA and CDR2 FQGNSA. The V gene lost 1 base and the J gene lost 2 bases, with 12 bases spanning the gap. The chain's CDR3 is CASSLVAGSTYEQYF. The DNA for the CDR3 is TGTGCCAGCAGCTTAGTGGCAGGGAGTACCTACGAGCAGTACTTC.

In its sample, this clonotype was seen many times. The chain employs TRBV4-2 and TRBJ1-1; TRBD1 matches at 11 bases. Germline lookup yields CDR1 LGHNA and CDR2 YNFKEQ. V lost 0 bases to trimming and J lost 5 bases; unmatched junction nucleotides: 5. CDR3 length: 16 amino acids. CDR3 in amino acids: CASSQDWGQGGTEAFF. The CDR3 DNA is TGTGCCAGCAGCCAAGATTGGGGACAGGGGGGGACTGAAGCTTTCTTT.

This clonotype was found a few times. The chain combines TRBV7-8 with TRBJ2-7, with TRBD1 matching over 8 bases. J was trimmed by 7 bases and V by 4 bases; bases with no gene match: 15. The CDR3 is 16 residues long. The germline V gene encodes CDR1 SGHVS and CDR2 FQNEAQ. The CDR3 region has the DNA TGTGCCAGCAGCTCCTATTCAGGGGGCGCATACAATGAGCAGTACTTC. Its translation: CASSSYSGGAYNEQYF.

V is TRBV29-1 and J is TRBJ2-2, with 8 bases that match TRBD1. Unmatched junction bases numbered 13, after V lost 4 bases and J lost 6 bases. The CDR3 is made up of 16 amino acids. The germline gives CDR1 SQVTM, CDR2 ANQGSEA. The CDR3 reads CSVGVSGGAGAGELFF. The CDR3 bases are TGCAGCGTTGGAGTTTCAGGGGGCGCCGGTGCCGGGGAGCTGTTTTTT.

This clonotype was counted only a few times. Germline and junction disagree at one end, which may indicate a read error. This sequence joins TRBV7-2 and TRBJ2-2; 7 bases align to TRBD1. The CDR3 runs 15 residues. Germline CDR1 is SGHTA and CDR2 is FQGNSA. CDR3 protein: CANSPRQGNTGELFF. The CDR3 region has the DNA TGTGCCAACAGCCCGCGACAGGGAAACACCGGGGAGCTGTTTTTT.